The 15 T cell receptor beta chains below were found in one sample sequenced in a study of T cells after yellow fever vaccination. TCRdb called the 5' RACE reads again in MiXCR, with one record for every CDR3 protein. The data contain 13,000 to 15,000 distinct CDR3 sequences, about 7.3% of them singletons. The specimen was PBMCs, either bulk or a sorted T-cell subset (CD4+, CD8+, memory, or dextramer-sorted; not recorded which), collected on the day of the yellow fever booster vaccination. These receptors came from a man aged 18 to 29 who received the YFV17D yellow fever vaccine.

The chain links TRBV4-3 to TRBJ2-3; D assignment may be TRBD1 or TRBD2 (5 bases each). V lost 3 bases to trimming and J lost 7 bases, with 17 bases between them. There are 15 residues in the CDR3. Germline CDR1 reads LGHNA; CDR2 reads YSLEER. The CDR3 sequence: CASSQSRDPPYTQYF. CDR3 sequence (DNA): TGCGCCAGCAGCCAGTCCCGGGACCCTCCTTATACGCAGTATTTT.

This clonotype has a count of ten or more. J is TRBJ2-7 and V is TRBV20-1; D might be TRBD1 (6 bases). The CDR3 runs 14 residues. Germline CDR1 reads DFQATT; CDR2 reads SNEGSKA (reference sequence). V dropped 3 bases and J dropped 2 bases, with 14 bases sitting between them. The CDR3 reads CSASGTGLTYEQYF. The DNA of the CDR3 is TGCAGTGCTAGTGGTACAGGGCTTACCTACGAGCAGTACTTC.

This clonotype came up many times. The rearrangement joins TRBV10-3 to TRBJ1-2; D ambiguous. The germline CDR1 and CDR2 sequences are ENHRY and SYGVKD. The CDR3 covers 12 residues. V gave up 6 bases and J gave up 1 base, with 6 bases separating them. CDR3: CAIRRHNYGYTF. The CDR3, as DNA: TGTGCCATCAGAAGACATAACTATGGCTACACCTTC.

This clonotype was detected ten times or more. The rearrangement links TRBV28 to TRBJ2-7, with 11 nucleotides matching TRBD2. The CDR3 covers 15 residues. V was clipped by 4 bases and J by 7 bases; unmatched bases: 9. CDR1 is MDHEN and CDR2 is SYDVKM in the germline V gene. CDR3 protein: CASSSLAGGRREQYF. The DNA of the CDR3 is TGTGCCAGCAGTTCGCTAGCGGGGGGACGTCGAGAGCAGTACTTC.

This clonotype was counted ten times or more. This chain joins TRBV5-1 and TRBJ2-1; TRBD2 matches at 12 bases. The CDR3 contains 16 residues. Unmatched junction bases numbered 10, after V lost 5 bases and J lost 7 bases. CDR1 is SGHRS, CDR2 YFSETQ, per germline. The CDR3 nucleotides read TGCGCCAGCAGGTTAATACCGGGACTAGCGGGTAATGAGCAGTTCTTC. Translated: CASRLIPGLAGNEQFF.

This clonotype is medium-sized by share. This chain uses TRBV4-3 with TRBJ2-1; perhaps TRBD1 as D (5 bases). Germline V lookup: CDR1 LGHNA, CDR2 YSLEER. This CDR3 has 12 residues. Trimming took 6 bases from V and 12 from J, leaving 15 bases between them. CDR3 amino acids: CASSRTQGSQFF. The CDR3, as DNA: TGCGCCAGCAGTCGGACCCAGGGATCGCAGTTCTTC.

The CDR3 DNA sequence: TGTGCCAGCAGCGCGGGGCAGGGTGGGGTAGATGAGCAGTTCTTC. Residues: CASSAGQGGVDEQFF. This sequence joins TRBV9 and TRBJ2-1; D may match TRBD1 or TRBD2 (5 bases each). CDR1 and CDR2 from the germline V gene are SGDLS and YYNGEE. Deletions cut 3 bases from V and 8 bases from J, with 18 bases between. The CDR3 sequence is 15 residues long. Looking up the rest from reference TRBV9 and TRBJ2-1 gives the full variable domain: DSGVTQTPKHLITATGQRVTLRCSPRSGDLSVYWYQQSLDQGLQFLIQYYNGEERAKGNILERFSAQQFPDLHSELNLSSLELGDSALYFCASSAGQGGVDEQFFGPGTRLTVL.

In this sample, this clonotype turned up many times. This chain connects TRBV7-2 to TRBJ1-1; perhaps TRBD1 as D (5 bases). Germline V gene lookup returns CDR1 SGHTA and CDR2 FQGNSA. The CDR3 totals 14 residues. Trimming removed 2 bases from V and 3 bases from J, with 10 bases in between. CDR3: CASSLFGGDTEAFF. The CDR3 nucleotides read TGTGCCAGCAGCTTATTTGGGGGGGACACTGAAGCTTTCTTT.

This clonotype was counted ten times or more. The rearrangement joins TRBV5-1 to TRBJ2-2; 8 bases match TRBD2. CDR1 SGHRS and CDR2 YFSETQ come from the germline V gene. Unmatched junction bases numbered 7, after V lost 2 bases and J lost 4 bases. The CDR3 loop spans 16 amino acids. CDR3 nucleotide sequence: TGCGCCAGCAGCTTTAGGAGCGGGGGAACCACCGGGGAGCTGTTTTTT. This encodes CASSFRSGGTTGELFF.

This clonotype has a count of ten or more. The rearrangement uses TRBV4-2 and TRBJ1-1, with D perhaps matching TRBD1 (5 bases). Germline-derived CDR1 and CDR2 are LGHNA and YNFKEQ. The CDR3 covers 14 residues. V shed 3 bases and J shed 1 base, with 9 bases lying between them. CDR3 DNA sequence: TGTGCCAGCAGCCACTTAGACAGGAACACTGAAGCTTTCTTT. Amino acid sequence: CASSHLDRNTEAFF.

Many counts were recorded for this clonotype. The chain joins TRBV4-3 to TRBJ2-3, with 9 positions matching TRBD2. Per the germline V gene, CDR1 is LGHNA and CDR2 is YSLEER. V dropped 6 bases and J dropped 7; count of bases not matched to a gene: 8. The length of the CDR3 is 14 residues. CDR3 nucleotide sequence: TGCGCCAGCAGTTTTGCGGGGGGGAGGAATACGCAGTATTTT. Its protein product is CASSFAGGRNTQYF.

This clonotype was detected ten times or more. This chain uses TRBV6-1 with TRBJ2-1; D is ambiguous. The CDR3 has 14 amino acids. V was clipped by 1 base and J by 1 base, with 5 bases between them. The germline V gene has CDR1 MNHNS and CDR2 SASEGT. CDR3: CASSEGNSYNEQFF. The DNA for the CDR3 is TGTGCCAGCAGTGAAGGGAATTCCTACAATGAGCAGTTCTTC.

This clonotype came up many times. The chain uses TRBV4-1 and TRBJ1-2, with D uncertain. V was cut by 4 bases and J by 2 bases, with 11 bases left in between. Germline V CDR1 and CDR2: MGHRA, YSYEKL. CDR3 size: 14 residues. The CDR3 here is CASSRDPGNYGYTF. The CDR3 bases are TGCGCCAGCAGCCGAGATCCGGGCAACTATGGCTACACCTTC.

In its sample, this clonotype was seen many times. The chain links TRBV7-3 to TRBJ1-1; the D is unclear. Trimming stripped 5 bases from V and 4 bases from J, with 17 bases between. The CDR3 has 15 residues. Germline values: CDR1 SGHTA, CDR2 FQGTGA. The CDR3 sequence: CASSNSGLSPTEAFF. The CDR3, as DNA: TGTGCCAGCAGCAACTCTGGGTTAAGCCCCACTGAAGCTTTCTTT.

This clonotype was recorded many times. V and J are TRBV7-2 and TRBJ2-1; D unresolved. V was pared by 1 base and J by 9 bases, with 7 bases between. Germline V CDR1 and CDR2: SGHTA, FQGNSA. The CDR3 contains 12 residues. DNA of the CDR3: TGTGCCAGCAGCTTAGAACAGTCTGAGCAGTTCTTC. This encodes CASSLEQSEQFF.